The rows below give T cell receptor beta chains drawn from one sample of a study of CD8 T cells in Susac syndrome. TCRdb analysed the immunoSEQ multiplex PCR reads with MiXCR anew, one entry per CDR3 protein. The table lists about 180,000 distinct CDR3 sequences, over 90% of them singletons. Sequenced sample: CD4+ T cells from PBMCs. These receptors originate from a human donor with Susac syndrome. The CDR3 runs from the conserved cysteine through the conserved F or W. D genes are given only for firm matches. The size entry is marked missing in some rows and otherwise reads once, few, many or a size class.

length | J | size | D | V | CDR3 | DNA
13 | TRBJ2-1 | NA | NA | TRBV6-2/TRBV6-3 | CASSLGEYNEQFF | TGTGCCAGCAGTTTAGGGGAATACAATGAGCAGTTCTTC
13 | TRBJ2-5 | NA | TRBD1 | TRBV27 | CASSTGAEETQYF | TGTGCCAGCAGCACAGGGGCGGAAGAGACCCAGTACTTC
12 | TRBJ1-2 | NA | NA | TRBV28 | CASSRQTYGYTF | TGTGCCAGCAGTAGACAGACTTATGGCTACACCTTC
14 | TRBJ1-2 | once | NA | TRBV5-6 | CASSLGDPNYGYTF | TGTGCCAGCAGCTTGGGGGATCCTAACTATGGCTACACCTTC
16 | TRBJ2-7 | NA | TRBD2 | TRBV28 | CASRGLGSGGSYEQYF | TGTGCCAGCAGAGGGCTGGGGAGCGGGGGTTCCTACGAGCAGTACTTC
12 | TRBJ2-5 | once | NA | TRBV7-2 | CASSLPQGTQYF | TGTGCCAGCAGCCTCCCCCAAGGGACCCAGTACTTC
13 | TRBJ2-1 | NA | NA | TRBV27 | CASSVTSYREQFF | TGTGCCAGCAGTGTTACTAGTTACCGTGAGCAGTTCTTC
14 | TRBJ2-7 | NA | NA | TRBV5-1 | CASSKQGIIYEQYF | TGCGCCAGCAGCAAACAGGGAATTATCTACGAGCAGTACTTC
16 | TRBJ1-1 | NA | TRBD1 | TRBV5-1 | CASTLDREKRNTEAFF | TGCGCCAGCACCCTCGACAGGGAGAAAAGGAACACTGAAGCTTTCTTT
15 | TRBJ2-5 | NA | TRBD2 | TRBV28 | CASGLAGSGRETQYF | TGTGCCAGCGGACTAGCGGGATCCGGGCGAGAGACCCAGTACTTC
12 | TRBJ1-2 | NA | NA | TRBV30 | CAWNTGNYGYTF | TGTGCCTGGAACACAGGAAACTATGGCTACACCTTC
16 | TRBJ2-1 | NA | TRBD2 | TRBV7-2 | CASSPLRLASGYEQFF | TGTGCCAGCAGCCCGCTCAGACTAGCGTCGGGGTATGAGCAGTTCTTC
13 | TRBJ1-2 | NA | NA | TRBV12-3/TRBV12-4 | CASSLEGLYGYTF | TGTGCCAGCAGTTTGGAGGGGTTGTATGGCTACACCTTC
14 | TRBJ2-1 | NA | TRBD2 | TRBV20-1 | CSARVLAGGHEQFF | TGCAGTGCTAGAGTTCTAGCGGGGGGGCATGAGCAGTTCTTC
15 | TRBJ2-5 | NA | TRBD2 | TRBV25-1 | CASRGAGGHQETQYF | TGTGCCAGCAGGGGAGCGGGGGGCCACCAAGAGACCCAGTACTTC
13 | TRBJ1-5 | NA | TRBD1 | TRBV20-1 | CSASGQDNQPQHF | TGCAGTGCCTCAGGACAGGACAATCAGCCCCAGCATTTT
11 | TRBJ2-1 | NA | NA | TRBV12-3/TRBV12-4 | CASLSRNEQFF | TGTGCCAGTTTATCCCGGAATGAGCAGTTCTTC
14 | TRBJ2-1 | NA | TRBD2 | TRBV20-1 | CSAREAGGYNEQFF | TGCAGTGCTAGAGAAGCCGGGGGGTATAATGAGCAGTTCTTC
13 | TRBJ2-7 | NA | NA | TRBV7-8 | CASSWKRDYEQYF | TGTGCCAGCAGCTGGAAACGGGACTACGAGCAGTACTTC
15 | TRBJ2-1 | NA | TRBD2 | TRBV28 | CASLLAGVSRKVQFF | TGTGCCAGTTTGTTAGCGGGAGTATCGCGTAAGGTGCAGTTCTTC
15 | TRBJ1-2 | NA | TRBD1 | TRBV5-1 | CASSSTGGADYGYTF | TGCGCCAGCAGCTCGACAGGGGGCGCGGACTATGGCTACACCTTC
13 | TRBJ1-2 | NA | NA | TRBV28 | CASSLGELVGYTF | TGTGCCAGCAGTTTAGGGGAATTGGTTGGCTACACCTTC
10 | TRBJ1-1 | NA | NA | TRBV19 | CASRGEKAFF | TGTGCCAGTAGGGGGGAGAAAGCTTTCTTT
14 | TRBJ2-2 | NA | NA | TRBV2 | CASSWDTEAGELFF | TGTGCCAGCAGCTGGGACACCGAGGCCGGGGAGCTGTTTTTT
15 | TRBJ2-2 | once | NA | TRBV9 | CASSVGLRNTGELFF | TGTGCCAGCAGCGTAGGGTTGCGCAACACCGGGGAGCTGTTTTTT
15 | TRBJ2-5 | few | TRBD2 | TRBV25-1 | CASSALAGVGETQYF | TGTGCCAGCAGTGCCCTAGCGGGAGTGGGAGAGACCCAGTACTTC
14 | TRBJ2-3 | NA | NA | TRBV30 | CAWSVGLRADTQYF | TGTGCCTGGAGTGTGGGGTTACGGGCAGATACGCAGTATTTT
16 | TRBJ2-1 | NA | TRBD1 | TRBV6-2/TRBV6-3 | CASRKRAGTGYNEQFF | TGTGCCAGCAGGAAACGCGCTGGGACAGGCTACAATGAGCAGTTCTTC
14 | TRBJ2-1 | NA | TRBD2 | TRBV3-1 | CASSLSGGRGEQFF | TGTGCCAGCAGCCTATCTGGGGGGAGGGGCGAGCAGTTCTTC
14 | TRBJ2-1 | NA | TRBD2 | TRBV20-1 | CSAGSGRALNEQFF | TGCAGTGCTGGTAGCGGGAGGGCACTCAATGAGCAGTTCTTC
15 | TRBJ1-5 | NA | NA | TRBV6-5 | CASRAGTDSNQPQHF | TGTGCCAGCAGAGCCGGGACTGATAGCAATCAGCCCCAGCATTTT
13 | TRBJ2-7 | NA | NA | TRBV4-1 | CASSQGGFREQYF | TGCGCCAGCAGCCAAGGGGGATTTCGCGAGCAGTACTTC
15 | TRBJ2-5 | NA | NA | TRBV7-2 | CASRGSVGGEETQYF | TGTGCCAGCAGGGGGAGTGTGGGGGGCGAGGAGACCCAGTACTTC
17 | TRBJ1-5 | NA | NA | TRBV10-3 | CAISESSFGQSNQPQHF | TGTGCCATCAGTGAGTCGTCTTTTGGACAAAGCAATCAGCCCCAGCATTTT
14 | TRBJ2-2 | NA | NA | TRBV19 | CASSPGSNTGELFF | TGTGCCAGTAGTCCGGGATCGAACACCGGGGAGCTGTTTTTT
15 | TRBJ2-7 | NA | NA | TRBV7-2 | CASSSQMGHFYEQYF | TGTGCCAGCAGCTCCCAAATGGGACACTTCTACGAGCAGTACTTC
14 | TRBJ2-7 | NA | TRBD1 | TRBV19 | CASSVRDRPYEQYF | TGTGCCAGTAGTGTTCGGGACAGGCCCTACGAGCAGTACTTC
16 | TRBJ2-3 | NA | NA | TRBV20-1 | CSARDAAVSSTDTQYF | TGCAGTGCTAGAGACGCTGCGGTTTCTAGCACAGATACGCAGTATTTT
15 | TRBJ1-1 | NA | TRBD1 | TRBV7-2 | CASSFGGQGNTEAFF | TGTGCCAGCAGCTTCGGGGGACAGGGGAACACTGAAGCTTTCTTT
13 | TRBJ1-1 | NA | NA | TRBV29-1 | CSVVGAVNTEAFF | TGCAGCGTTGTCGGGGCGGTGAACACTGAAGCTTTCTTT
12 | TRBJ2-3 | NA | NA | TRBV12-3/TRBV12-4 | CASSLAHDTQYF | TGTGCCAGCAGTTTAGCCCACGATACGCAGTATTTT
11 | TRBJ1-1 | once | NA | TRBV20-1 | CSASPGTEAFF | TGCAGTGCTTCCCCAGGCACTGAAGCTTTCTTT
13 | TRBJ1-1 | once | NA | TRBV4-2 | CASSQDGLAEAFF | TGTGCCAGCAGCCAAGATGGCTTAGCTGAAGCTTTCTTT
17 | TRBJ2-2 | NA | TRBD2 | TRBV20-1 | CSASTSGRAGITGELFF | TGCAGTGCTAGTACTAGCGGGAGGGCCGGGATCACCGGGGAGCTGTTTTTT
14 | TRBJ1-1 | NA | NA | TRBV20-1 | CSARTLSMNTEAFF | TGCAGTGCTAGAACGCTGTCAATGAACACTGAAGCTTTCTTT
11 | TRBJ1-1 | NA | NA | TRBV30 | CAWNRKAEAFF | TGTGCCTGGAACCGGAAGGCTGAAGCTTTCTTT
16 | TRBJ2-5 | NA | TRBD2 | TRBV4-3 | CASSQTGTSGQETQYF | TGCGCCAGCAGCCAAACCGGGACTAGCGGGCAAGAGACCCAGTACTTC
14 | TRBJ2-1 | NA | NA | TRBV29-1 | CSVKTESSYNEQFF | TGCAGCGTTAAGACCGAGAGCTCCTACAATGAGCAGTTCTTC
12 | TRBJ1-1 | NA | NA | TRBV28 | CASRGTNTEAFF | TGTGCCAGCAGGGGGACGAACACTGAAGCTTTCTTT
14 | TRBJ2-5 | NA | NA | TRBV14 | CASSQVLGQETQYF | TGTGCCAGCAGCCAAGTTCTCGGCCAAGAGACCCAGTACTTC